The clone carrying this T cell receptor (beta chain) was recorded many times. Its specificity is not known. CDR1 DFQATT and CDR2 SNEGSKA come from the germline V gene (reference sequence). The V and J ends lost 3 bases and 7 bases respectively, with 7 bases between them. The CDR3 loop spans 11 amino acids. This sample stems from a study of response to subunit inactivated influenza vaccine. Points from the study as a whole: After each seasonal influenza vaccination, few new T cells are recruited, the authors suggested.

Via MiXCR, TCRdb re-called the RT-PCR reads, giving one row per CDR3 protein. The table lists 500,000 or so distinct CDR3 sequences, approximately 9.9% of them singletons, with about an eighth in the top ten. The clonotype comes from a man in his fifties who received an inactivated influenza vaccine. This sample comprised PBMCs from blood, obtained roughly 47 days after vaccination. This chain uses TRBV20-1 with TRBJ1-5; D not certain. CDR3 in amino acids: CSARSGQPQHF. In DNA, the CDR3 is TGCAGTGCTAGGAGTGGGCAGCCCCAGCATTTT.